What follows are 20 T cell receptor delta chains derived from one specimen sequenced in a study of gamma-delta T cells after stem cell transplantation. TCRdb re-processed the RT-PCR reads using CATT. The repertoire includes around 2,000 delta-chain clones, 3% to 4.5% of them detected once, and 41% sits in the top ten. Sequences were obtained from gamma-delta T cells. These receptors were obtained from a human donor. It is not recorded whose cells these are; they may come from a transplant donor.

On this clone itself: The protein in TCRdb stems from a much larger clone and differs at residue 14 from this DNA's translation, likely a read error; here the protein is translated from the DNA. This chain uses TRDV2 with TRDJ3; 8 nucleotides agree with TRDD3. Germline V CDR1 and CDR2: GEAIGNYY, EKD. This CDR3 is 19 amino acids long. The CDR3, as DNA: TGTGCCTGTGACACCGGGGGATATCAGAGCTCCTGGGACATCCGACAGATGTTTTTC. Translation gives CACDTGGYQSSWDIRQMFF.

This clone turned up a few times. This rearrangement joins TRDV2 to TRDJ1, with 12 positions matching TRDD3. The germline gives CDR1 GEAIGNYY, CDR2 EKD. The CDR3 has 19 residues. Trimming at V came to 5 bases and at J to 1 base, leaving 16 bases not matched to a gene. The CDR3 reads CACAALRGAGGYGTDKLIF. CDR3 DNA sequence: TGTGCCTGTGCCGCCCTTAGGGGTGCTGGGGGATACGGCACCGATAAACTCATCTTT.

There are a few counts of this clone. TCRdb pairs this DNA with a much larger clone's protein that differs at residue 4, likely a read error; the protein shown was translated from the DNA. The rearrangement joins TRDV2 to TRDJ1; a possible D gene is TRDD3 (5 bases). V was cut by 6 bases and J by 4 bases, with 20 bases left in between. The CDR3 length is 15 residues. Germline V gene data show CDR1 as GEAIGNYY and CDR2 as EKD. The CDR3 spells CACPNLLENRDKLIF. The DNA for the CDR3 is TGTGCCTGTCCAAATTTACTGGAGAACCGCGATAAACTCATCTTT.

Comment on this clone: A clone one base away is much larger, so this may be a read error. Other DNA sequences of this sample code for an identical CDR3. This sequence joins TRDV2 and TRDJ1; D unresolved. Per germline, CDR1 GEAIGNYY and CDR2 EKD. The CDR3 runs to 13 residues. CDR3 loop: CACDTWATDKLIF. The CDR3 nucleotides read TGTGCCTGTGACACCTGGGCCACCGACAAACTCATCTTT.

This clone was detected a few times. A much larger clone lies one base from this, so it may be a read error. J is TRDJ1 and V is TRDV2; 12 bases are shared with TRDD3. CDR1 and CDR2 (germline): GEAIGNYY, EKD. CDR3 length equals 20 residues. The CDR3 spells CACDNLRSGGYDRDTDKLIF. The DNA of the CDR3 is TGTGCCTGTGACAATCTACGGTCTGGGGGATACGATCGGGACACCGACAAACTCATCTTT.

This clone has a handful of counts. TCRdb's entry gives the protein of a much larger clone, which mismatches this DNA's translation at residue 13, likely from a read error; the protein reported here is translated from the DNA. V usage is TRDV2 and J usage is TRDJ1, with TRDD3 identical over 10 bases. The CDR3 is 18 amino acids. Germline CDR1 and CDR2: GEAIGNYY and EKD. The V gene end was trimmed by 0 bases and the J gene end by 3 bases; junction bases not matched to a gene: 12. The CDR3 DNA is TGTGCCTGTGACACCCTCTATACTGGGGGATCCTACGCCGATAAACTCATCTTT. Residues: CACDTLYTGGSYADKLIF.

In regard to this clone: Since a much larger clone is just one base distant, this may be a read error. Other DNA sequences within the sample encode an identical CDR3. This sequence joins TRDV2 and TRDJ1; 12 bases are a match to TRDD3. Germline CDR1 reads GEAIGNYY; CDR2 reads EKD. This CDR3 has 16 residues. V trimming: 7 bases; J trimming: 4 bases; junction bases outside the gene matches: 12. The CDR3 bases are TGTGCCTGCGACGGTCTGGGGGATACGTGGAACGATAAACTCATCTTT. Amino acid sequence: CACDGLGDTWNDKLIF.

Of note for this clone: The sample carries other DNA sequences with the same CDR3. The CDR3 loop is CALGELRGPYWGIGTDKLIF. As DNA, the CDR3 is TGTGCTCTTGGGGAACTTAGGGGTCCCTACTGGGGGATAGGGACCGATAAACTCATCTTT. The rearrangement links TRDV1 to TRDJ1; 11 bases line up with TRDD3. The CDR3 has 20 residues. Germline CDR1 TSWWSYY, CDR2 QGS. Unmatched junction bases numbered 14, after V lost 0 bases and J lost 2 bases.

This clone turned up a few times. TCRdb's entry gives the protein of a much larger clone, which mismatches this DNA's translation at residue 14, likely from a read error; the protein reported here is translated from the DNA. The chain couples TRDV1 to TRDJ1; D is unresolved. The V gene's germline CDR1 is TSWWSYY and CDR2 QGS. The length of the CDR3 is 16 residues. In DNA, the CDR3 is TGTGCTCTTGGGGACCTCGTGACACTGTACACCGATAAACCCATCTTT. It translates to CALGDLVTLYTDKPIF.

This clone appeared a few times. The protein in TCRdb stems from a much larger clone and differs at residue 7 from this DNA's translation, likely a read error; here the protein is translated from the DNA. V and J are TRDV1 and TRDJ1; possible D gene TRDD3, 9 bases. The CDR3 consists of 22 residues. Germline V lookup: CDR1 TSWWSYY, CDR2 QGS. Deletions cut 1 base from V and 2 bases from J, with 32 bases between. CDR3 sequence reads: CALGEPCLPSLWGISPTDKLIF. The DNA of the CDR3 is TGTGCTCTTGGGGAACCTTGCCTTCCTAGTCTCTGGGGGATTTCTCCAACCGATAAACTCATCTTT.

On this clone: This DNA translates differently at residue 7 from the TCRdb protein, which is that of a much larger clone; a read error is likely, and the protein shown is the DNA's own translation. The chain recombines TRDV2 with TRDJ3, with a possible D match to TRDD3 (5 bases). V dropped 0 bases and J dropped 0 bases, with 14 bases sitting between them. CDR1 and CDR2 (germline): GEAIGNYY, EKD. The CDR3 consists of 19 residues. CDR3: CACDTGEYQSSWDTRQMFF. In DNA form, the CDR3 reads TGTGCCTGTGACACCGGGGAATATCAGAGCTCCTGGGACACCCGACAGATGTTTTTC.

Worth noting for this clone: At one end, the junction sequence differs from germline, possibly due to a read error. The sample holds other DNA sequences that translate to the same CDR3. The V gene is TRDV2, the J gene TRDJ1; 8 positions match TRDD3. This CDR3 spans 17 amino acids. CDR1 is GEAIGNYY, CDR2 EKD, per germline. The chain's CDR3 is CACDVLQDWGLLDKLIF. CDR3 bases: TGTGCCTGTGACGTTCTTCAGGACTGGGGGCTACTCGATAAGCTCATCTTT.

By frequency in the sample, this clone is medium-sized (0.01 to 0.1%). The chain carries TRDV2 and TRDJ1; D unclear. V was shortened by 0 bases and J by 3 bases, with 19 bases between the two germline ends. This CDR3 spans 17 amino acids. The germline CDR1 and CDR2 sequences are GEAIGNYY and EKD. This chain's CDR3 is CACDTVAGPKGADKLIF. The CDR3 coding sequence is TGTGCCTGTGACACCGTTGCTGGCCCCAAAGGCGCCGATAAACTCATCTTT.

Comment on this clone: One base separates it from a far larger clone, so it is likely a read error. The chain joins TRDV1 to TRDJ1; 9 bases map to TRDD3. Germline assignment: CDR1 TSWWSYY and CDR2 QGS. The length of the CDR3 is 18 residues. V lost 1 base and J lost 10; bases outside the gene matches: 19. The CDR3 is CALGEPGPCTGGRGRLIF. The DNA for the CDR3 is TGTGCTCTTGGGGAACCAGGCCCCTGTACTGGGGGACGTGGGAGACTCATCTTT.

A remark on this clone: A far larger clone is only one base removed, so a read error is likely. Different DNA sequences within this sample yield the same CDR3. This rearrangement joins TRDV2 to TRDJ1; the match to TRDD3 covers 7 bases. The V segment lost 2 bases and the J segment 3 bases; nucleotides outside the gene matches: 14. In germline, CDR1 is GEAIGNYY, CDR2 EKD. The CDR3 spans 17 residues. Here the CDR3 DNA reads TGTGCCTGTGACAACCTTCTGCTGGGGGGATCGGCCGATAAACTCATCTTT. Amino acids: CACDNLLLGGSADKLIF.

In this sample, this clone is medium-sized (0.01 to 0.1%). The V call is TRDV2, the J call TRDJ1; 8 nucleotides line up with TRDD3. CDR1 and CDR2 (germline): GEAIGNYY, EKD. This CDR3 is built from 16 residues. Trimming took 3 bases from V and 8 from J; bases not matched to a gene: 16. In nucleotides, the CDR3 is TGTGCCTGTGACCCTGTGGGACTGGGGGCCACGGACAAACTCATCTTT. This sequence encodes CACDPVGLGATDKLIF.

This clone was detected a few times. The TCRdb protein, from a much larger clone, departs from this DNA's translation at residue 7, likely by read error; the protein shown derives from the DNA. The J gene is TRDJ1, the V gene TRDV2; D call uncertain. Deletions cut 3 bases from V and 4 bases from J, with 23 bases between. Looked up from germline, CDR1 is GEAIGNYY and CDR2 is EKD. The CDR3 loop spans 17 amino acids. CDR3 sequence (DNA): TGTGCCTGTGACTCCATTAACCCCGGTTCTGCAGGCGATAAACTCATCTTT. Protein: CACDSINPGSAGDKLIF.

This clone is judged medium-sized (0.01 to 0.1%). The rearrangement joins TRDV2 to TRDJ1; 12 nucleotides align to TRDD3. V trimming: 3 bases; J trimming: 0 bases; junction bases outside the gene matches: 10. The CDR3 consists of 18 residues. The V gene's germline CDR1 is GEAIGNYY and CDR2 EKD. For the CDR3, the DNA is TGTGCCTGTGACCCAGTACTGGGGGATACAAAGTACACCGATAAACTCATCTTT. Residues: CACDPVLGDTKYTDKLIF.

This clone appeared a few times. A far larger clone differs by one base, so this is likely a read error. This same CDR3 is encoded by further DNA sequences in the sample. The V and J genes are TRDV2 and TRDJ1, with a weak D call TRDD3 (6 bases). This CDR3 contains 16 residues. V lost 2 bases and J 4 bases, leaving 19 bases between the germline ends. The germline V gene encodes CDR1 GEAIGNYY and CDR2 EKD. DNA for the CDR3: TGTGCCTGTGACATGATGATGGGAGATACGCGCGATAAACTCATCTTT. Its protein product is CACDMMMGDTRDKLIF.

By sample share, this clone is large. The sample contains more than one DNA sequence encoding this CDR3. V gene TRDV1 combines with J gene TRDJ1, with 11 positions matching TRDD3. Germline CDR1 and CDR2: TSWWSYY and QGS. V lost 2 bases to trimming and J lost 1 base; unmatched junction nucleotides: 18. The CDR3 is 21 amino acids. DNA for the CDR3: TGTGCTCTTGGGGAAGACGATTGGGACCGACTGGGGGATAGGTGCACCGATAAACTCATCTTT. Its translation is CALGEDDWDRLGDRCTDKLIF.